The 7 T cell receptor beta chains given below trace back to one sample, sequenced in a study of T cells in Graves' hyperthyroidism and ophthalmopathy. From RNA transcripts, TCR beta CDR3 regions were amplified. Using the HTBI primer set, a first-round RT-PCR was run on the TCR CDR3. TCRdb re-analysed the multiplex PCR reads in MiXCR, keeping a single row per CDR3 protein. The sample holds 450,000 to 650,000 distinct CDR3 sequences, more than 13% seen once. Input material: blood. The receptors were sampled from a woman under 30 with Graves' ophthalmopathy.

This chain links TRBV12-3 or TRBV12-4 with TRBJ2-7; 11 bases map to TRBD2. Trimming removed 6 bases from V and 6 bases from J; junction bases left unmatched: 19. The CDR3 is made up of 18 amino acids. The CDR3 is CASSHRLAGGFYNGEQYF. The CDR3 DNA reads as TGTGCCAGCAGCCACCGTCTAGCGGGAGGATTTTACAATGGCGAGCAGTACTTC.

This clonotype has at least ten counts. The chain couples TRBV20-1 to TRBJ1-2; D might be TRBD1 (5 bases). CDR3 size: 13 residues. The germline gives CDR1 DFQATT, CDR2 SNEGSKA (reference sequence). V was trimmed by 5 bases and J by 4 bases, leaving 14 bases between them. DNA of the CDR3: TGCAGTGCTCGTTTAGGGGATAGCTATGGCTACACCTTC. Its protein product is CSARLGDSYGYTF.

Remarks on this clonotype: This may come from a read error, since a much larger clone is one base off. The chain combines TRBV4-3 with TRBJ2-7; tentative D call: TRBD1 (6 bases). Trimming left V 4 bases short and J 3 bases short, with 16 bases between. Germline-derived CDR1 and CDR2 are LGHNA and YSLEER. This CDR3 is 15 amino acids long. CDR3 sequence: CASSRKDSRYYEQYF. CDR3 DNA: TGCGCCAGCAGCCGGAAGGACAGTCGATACTACGAGCAGTACTTC.

This clonotype was seen many times. The chain recombines TRBV28 with TRBJ2-3; no clear D. The V gene's germline CDR1 is MDHEN and CDR2 SYDVKM. The CDR3 sequence is 14 residues long. V was trimmed by 1 base and J by 4 bases, leaving 9 bases between them. CDR3 amino acids: CASSLSFSADTQYF. CDR3 DNA: TGTGCCAGCAGTTTATCGTTTAGTGCAGATACGCAGTATTTT.

This clonotype was seen repeatedly, ten times or more. The chain employs TRBV12-3 or TRBV12-4 and TRBJ2-3, with 12 bases lining up with TRBD2. The V gene end was trimmed by 6 bases and the J gene end by 1 base; junction bases not matched to a gene: 14. The CDR3 consists of 19 residues. The CDR3 is CASSSTSGSDGDRTDTQYF. The CDR3 coding sequence is TGTGCCAGCAGCTCGACTAGCGGGAGCGATGGTGATCGCACAGATACGCAGTATTTT.

The chain couples TRBV12-5 to TRBJ1-3; D is unclear. This CDR3 is 16 amino acids long. CDR1 and CDR2 (germline): LGHNT, FRNRAP. Trimming removed 0 bases at V and 4 bases at J, with 13 bases between. The CDR3, as DNA: TGTGCTAGTGGTTTGGTACTGGGAAGATCGGGAAACACCATATATTTT. Translated: CASGLVLGRSGNTIYF.

At least ten counts were recorded for this clonotype. This chain uses TRBV11-1 with TRBJ2-5; D could derive from TRBD1 or TRBD2 (5 bases each). Trimming pared 3 bases from V and 5 bases from J, leaving 13 bases between. CDR3 length equals 14 residues. Germline V gene data show CDR1 as SGHAT and CDR2 as FQDESV (reference sequence). CDR3 sequence (DNA): TGTGCCAGCAGCTTTCGGGACCAAGGGGAGACCCAGTACTTC. It translates to CASSFRDQGETQYF.